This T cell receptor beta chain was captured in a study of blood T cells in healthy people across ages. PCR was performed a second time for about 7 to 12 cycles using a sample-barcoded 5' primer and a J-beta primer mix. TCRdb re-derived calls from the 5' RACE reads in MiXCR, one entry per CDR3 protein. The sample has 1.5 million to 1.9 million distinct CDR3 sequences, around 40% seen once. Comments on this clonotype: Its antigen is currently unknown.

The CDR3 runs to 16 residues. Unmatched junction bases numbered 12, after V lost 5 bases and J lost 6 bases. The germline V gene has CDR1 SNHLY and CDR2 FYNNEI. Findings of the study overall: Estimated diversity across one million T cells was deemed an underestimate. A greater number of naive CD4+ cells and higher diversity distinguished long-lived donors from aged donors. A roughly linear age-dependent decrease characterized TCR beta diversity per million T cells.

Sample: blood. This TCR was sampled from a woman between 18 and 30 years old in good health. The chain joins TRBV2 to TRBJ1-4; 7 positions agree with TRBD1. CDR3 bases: TGTGCCAGCAGTTCACCACAGGGACAGCGTTATGAAAAACTGTTTTTT. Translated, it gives CASSSPQGQRYEKLFF.